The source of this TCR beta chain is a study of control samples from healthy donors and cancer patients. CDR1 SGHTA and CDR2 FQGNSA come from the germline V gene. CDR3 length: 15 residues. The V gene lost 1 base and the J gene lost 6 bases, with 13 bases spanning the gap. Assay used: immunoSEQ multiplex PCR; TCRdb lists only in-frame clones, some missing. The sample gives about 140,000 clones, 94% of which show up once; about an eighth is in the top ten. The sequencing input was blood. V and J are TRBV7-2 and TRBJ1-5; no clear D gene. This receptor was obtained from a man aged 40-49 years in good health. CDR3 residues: CASSLGEGSGQPQHF. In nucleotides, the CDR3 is TGTGCCAGCAGCTTAGGGGAAGGGTCAGGTCAGCCCCAGCATTTT.